These 29 T cell receptor beta chains came from one sample sequenced in a study of cytomegalovirus exposure and HLA in healthy donors. Clones were sequenced by immunoSEQ multiplex PCR, and TCRdb holds only the in-frame ones, with some missing. This table has 150,000 to 200,000 clones, 85% appearing once. Material for sequencing was PBMCs. The origin of the receptors is a man between 18 and 29 years old in good health and CMV-seropositive.

The genes are TRBV5-1 and TRBJ2-1; 10 bases fit TRBD2. With V trimmed by 5 bases and J by 7 bases, 15 bases remained unmatched. The CDR3 totals 17 residues. The germline V gene encodes CDR1 SGHRS and CDR2 YFSETQ. For the CDR3, the DNA is TGCGCCAGCAGGCCTGAGGGGAGCCTAGCGGGAGCGAATGAGCAGTTCTTC. It codes for CASRPEGSLAGANEQFF.

CDR3 DNA sequence: TGTGCCAGCAGCTTACGGGGGAGTGAAAAACTGTTTTTT. Protein product: CASSLRGSEKLFF. The J gene is TRBJ1-4, the V gene TRBV7-2, with D possibly matching TRBD1 (5 bases). Germline V gene data show CDR1 as SGHTA and CDR2 as FQGNSA. The ends were cut back, 2 bases at V and 7 bases at J, with 8 bases in the middle. This CDR3 comprises 13 residues.

This chain joins TRBV2 and TRBJ2-7; 7 nucleotides align to TRBD1. The CDR3 runs 13 residues. V lost 4 bases to trimming and J lost 2 bases; unmatched junction nucleotides: 2. Per the germline V gene, CDR1 is SNHLY and CDR2 is FYNNEI. The CDR3 sequence: CASSGDSAYEQYF. The DNA of the CDR3 is TGTGCCAGCAGTGGGGACAGCGCCTACGAGCAGTACTTC.

In this sample, this clone turned up a few times. V gene TRBV7-8 combines with J gene TRBJ2-7; 7 nucleotides align to TRBD1. The germline CDR1 and CDR2 sequences are SGHVS and FQNEAQ. The CDR3 runs 15 residues. The ends lost 5 bases at V and 1 base at J; junction bases unmatched: 8. In nucleotides, the CDR3 is TGTGCCAGCAGCCAGACGACAGGGCTTTCCTACGAGCAGTACTTC. Protein: CASSQTTGLSYEQYF.

Notes on this clone: Just one base apart from a much larger clone, this may be a read error. Other DNA sequences within the sample encode an identical CDR3. This chain joins TRBV11-2 and TRBJ1-1, with TRBD1 as a possible D gene (6 bases). V was pared by 5 bases and J by 1 base, with 8 bases between. The CDR3 has 13 residues. Germline CDR1 reads SGHAT; CDR2 reads FQNNGV. The CDR3 loop is CASSTDRNTEAFF. The CDR3 DNA sequence: TGTGCCAGCAGCACGGACAGGAACACTGAAGCTTTCTTT.

In its sample, this clone was seen once. The rearrangement uses TRBV30 and TRBJ2-3, with TRBD1 matching over 11 bases. The germline V gene has CDR1 GTSNPN and CDR2 SVGIG (reference sequence). Trimming at V came to 0 bases and at J to 3 bases, leaving 5 bases not matched to a gene. The length of the CDR3 is 16 residues. The CDR3 loop reads CAWSVLGTGGTDTQYF. The CDR3 DNA follows: TGTGCCTGGAGTGTATTGGGGACAGGGGGAACAGATACGCAGTATTTT.

This sequence joins TRBV30 and TRBJ2-6; weak D call: TRBD1 (6 bases). This CDR3 has 14 amino acids. Germline-derived CDR1 and CDR2 are GTSNPN and SVGIG (reference sequence). Trimming shortened V by 3 bases and J by 9 bases, and 15 bases separated the two germline ends. CDR3 in amino acids: CAWRLTGQHNVLTF. The CDR3 DNA is TGTGCCTGGAGACTAACCGGACAGCACAACGTCCTGACTTTC.

In its sample, this clone was seen a few times. This chain joins TRBV7-8 and TRBJ2-7; TRBD1 aligns across 8 bases. There are 14 residues in the CDR3. CDR1 is SGHVS, CDR2 FQNEAQ, per germline. Trimming cost V 1 base and J 6 bases; bases outside gene matches: 5. Here the CDR3 reads CASSLEGTGREQYF. DNA of the CDR3: TGTGCCAGCAGCTTAGAGGGGACAGGTCGCGAGCAGTACTTC.

This clone was counted a single time. The chain joins TRBV2 to TRBJ2-5; D perhaps matches TRBD1 (5 bases). Per germline, CDR1 SNHLY and CDR2 FYNNEI. Trimming pared 8 bases from V and 4 bases from J, leaving 8 bases between. The CDR3 has 11 amino acids. The CDR3 reads CASRTTETQYF. The CDR3 bases are TGTGCCAGCCGGACAACAGAGACCCAGTACTTC.

V gene TRBV21-1 combines with J gene TRBJ1-6; the table gives TRBD1 as D, unverified against the DNA. TRBV21-1 constitutes a pseudogene. CDR3 length: 18 residues. The CDR3, as DNA: TGTGCCAGCAGCAAAGAGGGCCCCGGGACAGGGCAAATTTCACCCCTCCACTTT. Its protein product is CASSKEGPGTGQISPLHF.

CDR3 sequence (DNA): TGTGCCAGCAGCCGAACAACACGGGGGGAAGATGAGCAGTTCTTC. This translates into CASSRTTRGEDEQFF. The chain has TRBV13 and TRBJ2-1; TRBD2 aligns across 7 bases. The ends lost 5 bases at V and 8 bases at J; junction bases unmatched: 12. The germline CDR1 and CDR2 sequences are PRHDT and FYEKMQ (reference sequence). The CDR3 length is 15 residues.

This clone appeared once. V and J are TRBV15 and TRBJ1-5, with TRBD1 matching 9 bases. V was pared by 0 bases and J by 2 bases, with 8 bases of the junction left unmatched. This CDR3 spans 18 amino acids. The germline V gene has CDR1 LNHNV and CDR2 YYDKDF (reference sequence). The CDR3 is CATSRDQGGQGRNQPQHF. CDR3 in DNA: TGTGCCACCAGCAGAGATCAGGGGGGACAGGGCCGCAATCAGCCCCAGCATTTT.

This sequence joins TRBV5-1 and TRBJ1-3; no definite D call. V lost 4 bases and J lost 0, with 11 bases in between. CDR1 SGHRS and CDR2 YFSETQ come from the germline V gene. CDR3 length: 15 amino acids. CDR3 region: CASSVAGYSGNTIYF. The CDR3 DNA is TGCGCCAGCAGCGTTGCGGGCTACTCTGGAAACACCATATATTTT.

In this sample, this clone turned up once. The chain joins TRBV4-1 to TRBJ1-5; 7 nucleotides match TRBD1. The CDR3 sequence is 16 residues long. The junction had 9 bases not matched to a gene; V was cut back by 4 bases and J by 3 bases. Germline CDR1 is MGHRA and CDR2 is YSYEKL. In DNA, the CDR3 is TGCGCCAGCAGCCTCCAATTGGACAGGTTCAATCAGCCCCAGCATTTT. It yields the protein CASSLQLDRFNQPQHF.

This clone was counted a few times. This rearrangement joins TRBV11-2 to TRBJ2-1, with D unclear. This CDR3 spans 13 amino acids. The germline V gene encodes CDR1 SGHAT and CDR2 FQNNGV. The V gene lost 0 bases and the J gene lost 5 bases, with 5 bases spanning the gap. CDR3 protein: CASSLDVNNEQFF. The DNA for the CDR3 is TGTGCCAGCAGCTTAGACGTTAACAATGAGCAGTTCTTC.

Remarks on this clone: Other DNA sequences in the sample encode the same CDR3. The gene calls are TRBV19 and TRBJ1-5; perhaps TRBD1 as D (5 bases). The CDR3 covers 14 residues. Germline V gene lookup returns CDR1 LNHDA and CDR2 SQIVND (reference sequence). Trimming took off 3 bases at V and 6 bases at J, with 12 bases between the two ends. CDR3 coding DNA: TGTGCCAGTAGTATCGGGCAGGGCGGTCAGCCCCAGCATTTT. Translation gives CASSIGQGGQPQHF.

This chain links TRBV13 with TRBJ2-3, with D possibly TRBD2 on 5 matching bases. Trimming stripped 1 base from V and 5 bases from J, with 10 bases between. The CDR3 has 14 amino acids. The V gene's germline CDR1 is PRHDT and CDR2 FYEKMQ (reference sequence). CDR3 in DNA: TGTGCCAGCAGCTTAGAGAGGGAAGGAGATACGCAGTATTTT. This sequence encodes CASSLEREGDTQYF.

This clone was detected a few times. The rearrangement links TRBV6-1 to TRBJ1-3, with D possibly being TRBD1 (6 bases). Germline-derived CDR1 and CDR2 are MNHNS and SASEGT. This CDR3 has 14 amino acids. The V end lost 3 bases, the J end lost 3 bases, and 9 bases lay between the germline ends. The CDR3 protein is CASSDRGDGNTIYF. CDR3 DNA sequence: TGTGCCAGCAGTGACAGGGGAGATGGAAACACCATATATTTT.

The chain carries TRBV10-1 and TRBJ1-1, with D hard to call. The germline V gene has CDR1 WNHNN and CDR2 SYGVQD (reference sequence). CDR3 size: 13 residues. Trimming took 2 bases from V and 1 from J, leaving 5 bases between them. CDR3 in amino acids: CASSERGNTEAFF. In nucleotides, the CDR3 is TGCGCCAGCAGTGAGCGGGGGAACACTGAAGCTTTCTTT.

This chain links TRBV6-1 with TRBJ2-1, with D perhaps matching TRBD1 (5 bases). V lost 1 base and J 15 bases, leaving 19 bases between the germline ends. Germline V gene lookup returns CDR1 MNHNS and CDR2 SASEGT. The CDR3 is 14 amino acids. CDR3 bases: TGTGCCAGCAGTGAAGTTCCAGGGTCAATTGTTCGGTTCTTC. Protein product: CASSEVPGSIVRFF.

This chain links TRBV5-1 with TRBJ2-6; D remains unclear. The germline V and J ends were trimmed by 5 bases and 0 bases, with 9 bases remaining between them. Germline values: CDR1 SGHRS, CDR2 YFSETQ. The CDR3 has 15 residues. The CDR3 loop reads CASSPPYSGANVLTF. CDR3 sequence (DNA): TGCGCCAGCAGTCCTCCGTACTCTGGGGCCAACGTCCTGACTTTC.

The rearrangement joins TRBV28 to TRBJ1-2; the D gene is possibly TRBD1 (6 bases). V gave up 4 bases and J gave up 4 bases, with 16 bases separating them. Germline V gene sequence: CDR1 MDHEN, CDR2 SYDVKM. The CDR3 has 15 amino acids. The CDR3 sequence: CASSSLRQALYGYTF. The CDR3 coding sequence is TGTGCCAGCAGTTCCCTACGACAGGCGCTCTATGGCTACACCTTC.

This chain joins TRBV19 and TRBJ2-2, with D tentatively TRBD2 (6 bases). Germline V gives CDR1 LNHDA, CDR2 SQIVND (reference sequence). This CDR3 is built from 14 residues. Trimming left V 6 bases short and J 3 bases short, with 11 bases between. The CDR3 sequence: CASRLAIYTGELFF. The CDR3 nucleotides are TGTGCCAGTAGACTAGCCATATACACCGGGGAGCTGTTTTTT. The full variable domain, rest sourced from reference TRBV19 and TRBJ2-2, is DGGITQSPKYLFRKEGQNVTLSCEQNLNHDAMYWYRQDPGQGLRLIYYSQIVNDFQKGDIAEGYSVSREKKESFPLTVTSAQKNPTAFYLCASRLAIYTGELFFGEGSRLTVL.

V is TRBV7-9 and J is TRBJ2-1, with D perhaps TRBD2 (6 bases). Germline V CDR1 and CDR2: SEHNR, FQNEAQ (reference sequence). V lost 5 bases and J 7 bases, leaving 18 bases between the germline ends. The length of the CDR3 is 15 residues. The CDR3 here is CASSPRRGGGNEQFF. The CDR3 nucleotides are TGTGCCAGCAGCCCCCGGAGGGGTGGGGGGAATGAGCAGTTCTTC.

V usage is TRBV6-5 and J usage is TRBJ2-2; TRBD2 agrees at 8 bases. Germline-derived CDR1 and CDR2 are MNHEY and SVGAGI. Trimming at V came to 6 bases and at J to 6 bases, leaving 9 bases not matched to a gene. There are 15 residues in the CDR3. The DNA of the CDR3 is TGTGCCAGCAGAATATGGACTAGCTTGCCCGGGGAGCTGTTTTTT. Protein: CASRIWTSLPGELFF.

The chain employs TRBV27 and TRBJ2-1, with D possibly being TRBD2 (6 bases). V gave up 8 bases and J gave up 8 bases, with 10 bases separating them. Germline V gene lookup returns CDR1 MNHEY and CDR2 SMNVEV (reference sequence). This CDR3 spans 11 amino acids. The CDR3 sequence is CASGGVDEQFF. The CDR3 DNA follows: TGTGCCAGCGGCGGGGTGGATGAGCAGTTCTTC.

This chain uses TRBV28 with TRBJ1-2; 8 bases line up with TRBD1. The CDR3 is 13 amino acids. V was clipped by 7 bases and J by 2 bases; unmatched bases: 3. Germline CDR1 MDHEN, CDR2 SYDVKM. CDR3 sequence reads: CASTRQGNYGYTF. As DNA, the CDR3 is TGTGCCAGCACACGACAGGGGAACTATGGCTACACCTTC.

The CDR3 loop is CASRRIYPQSGEQFF. The CDR3 region has the DNA TGTGCCAGCAGGCGTATATACCCCCAGTCAGGAGAGCAGTTCTTC. The rearrangement joins TRBV11-2 to TRBJ2-1, with D unclear. This CDR3 contains 15 residues. Germline V gene data show CDR1 as SGHAT and CDR2 as FQNNGV. V lost 6 bases and J lost 10, with 22 bases in between.

The genes are TRBV7-3 and TRBJ2-3; TRBD1 aligns across 7 bases. Germline-derived CDR1 and CDR2 are SGHTA and FQGTGA. The CDR3 is 16 amino acids. J was trimmed by 5 bases and V by 5 bases; bases with no gene match: 13. The CDR3 loop reads CASSPRTGIQGDTQYF. CDR3 DNA: TGTGCCAGCAGCCCACGGACAGGAATACAGGGAGATACGCAGTATTTT.